This TCR beta chain was sequenced in a study of patients and donors after allogeneic stem cell transplantation. V was trimmed by 0 bases and J by 10 bases, leaving 11 bases between them. The V gene's germline CDR1 is SGHRS and CDR2 YFSETQ. The CDR3 has 13 residues. Each CDR3 protein is one row after TCRdb ran MiXCR on the RT-PCR reads. The sample shows approximately 210,000 distinct CDR3 sequences, 40% to 45% of them seen only once. Material: blood, either unsorted or a sorted T cell fraction (not recorded which). The receptor was isolated from a human donor who was either an allogeneic HSCT recipient or a stem cell or donor lymphocyte infusion donor (not recorded which). It is not recorded whose cells these are; they may come from a transplant donor. The chain couples TRBV5-1 to TRBJ2-1, with D tentatively TRBD2 (6 bases). CDR3 sequence reads: CASSLELAGEQFF. The CDR3 DNA sequence: TGCGCCAGCAGCTTGGAACTAGCTGGCGAGCAGTTCTTC.